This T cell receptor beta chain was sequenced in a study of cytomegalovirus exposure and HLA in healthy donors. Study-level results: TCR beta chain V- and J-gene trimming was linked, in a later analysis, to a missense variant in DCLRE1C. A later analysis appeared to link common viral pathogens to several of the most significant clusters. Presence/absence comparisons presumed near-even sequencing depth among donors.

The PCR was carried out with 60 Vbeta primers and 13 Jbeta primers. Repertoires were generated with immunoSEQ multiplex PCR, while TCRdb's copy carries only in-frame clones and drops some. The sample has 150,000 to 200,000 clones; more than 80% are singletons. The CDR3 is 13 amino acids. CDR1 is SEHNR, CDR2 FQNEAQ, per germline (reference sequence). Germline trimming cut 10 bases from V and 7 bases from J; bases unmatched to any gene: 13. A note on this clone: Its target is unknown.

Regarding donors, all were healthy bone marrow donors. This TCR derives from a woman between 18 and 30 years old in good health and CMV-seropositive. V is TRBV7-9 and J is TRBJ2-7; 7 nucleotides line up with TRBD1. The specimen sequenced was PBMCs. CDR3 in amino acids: CATRQGRMREQYF. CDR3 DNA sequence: TGTGCCACGAGACAGGGTAGGATGAGGGAGCAGTACTTC.